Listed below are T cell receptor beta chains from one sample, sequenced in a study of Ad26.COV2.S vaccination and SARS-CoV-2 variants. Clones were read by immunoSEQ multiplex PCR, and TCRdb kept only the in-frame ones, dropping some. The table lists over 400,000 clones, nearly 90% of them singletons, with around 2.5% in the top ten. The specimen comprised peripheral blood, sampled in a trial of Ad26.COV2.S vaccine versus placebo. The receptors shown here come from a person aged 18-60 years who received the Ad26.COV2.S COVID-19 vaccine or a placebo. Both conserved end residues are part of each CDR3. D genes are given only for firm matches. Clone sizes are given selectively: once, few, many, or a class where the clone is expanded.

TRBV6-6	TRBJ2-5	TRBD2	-	TGTGCCAGCAGTGGGGCTAGCGGGGACCAAGAGACCCAGTACTTC	CASSGASGDQETQYF
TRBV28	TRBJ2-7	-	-	TGTGCCAGCACCCCTTGGGTTCAGCGGGTGGGGGTCGACGAGCAGTACTTC	CASTPWVQRVGVDEQYF
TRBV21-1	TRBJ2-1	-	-	TGTGCCAGCAGCAAAGGGGGACAGGGTCTGGATGAGCAGTTCTTC	CASSKGGQGLDEQFF
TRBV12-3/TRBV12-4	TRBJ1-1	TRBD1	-	TGTGCCAGCAGTTTGACAGGGGACACTGAAGCTTTCTTT	CASSLTGDTEAFF
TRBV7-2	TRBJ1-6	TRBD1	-	TGTGCCAGCAGCCCACAGGGGTCTGGTTCACCCCTCCACTTT	CASSPQGSGSPLHF
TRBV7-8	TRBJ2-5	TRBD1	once	TGTGCCAGCAGCTTAGCTGCTAGGGGGCCAGAGACCCAGTACTTC	CASSLAARGPETQYF
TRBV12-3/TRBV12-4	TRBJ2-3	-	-	TGTGCCACCGCGGACTCGGGGACTCATACGCAGTATTTT	CATADSGTHTQYF
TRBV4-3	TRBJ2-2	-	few	TGCGCCAGCAGCCCGGACGGCGCGAACACCGGGGAGCTGTTTTTT	CASSPDGANTGELFF
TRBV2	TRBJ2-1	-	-	TGTGCCAGCCTGGACTCCTTTCCCTACAATGAGCAGTTCTTC	CASLDSFPYNEQFF
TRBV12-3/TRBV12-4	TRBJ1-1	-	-	TGTGCCAGCCAGATTAGGAGGGGGACTGAAGCTTTCTTT	CASQIRRGTEAFF
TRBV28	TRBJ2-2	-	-	TGTGCCAGCAGTCCTAATGGTAGAATCTGGGAGCTGTTTTTT	CASSPNGRIWELFF
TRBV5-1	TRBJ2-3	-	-	TGCGCCAGCAGCTTGTCAGTCAGGTCCACAGATACGCAGTATTTT	CASSLSVRSTDTQYF
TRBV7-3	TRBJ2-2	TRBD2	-	TGTGCCAGCAGTACTAGCGGGAGCTCCGGGGAGCTGTTTTTT	CASSTSGSSGELFF
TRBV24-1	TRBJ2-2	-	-	TGTGCCACCGAGAACAGAGCGAACACCGGGGAGCTGTTTTTT	CATENRANTGELFF
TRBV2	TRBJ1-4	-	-	TGTGCCAGCAGTTACCGGGCCCCAACTAATGAAAAACTGTTTTTT	CASSYRAPTNEKLFF
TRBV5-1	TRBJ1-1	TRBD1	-	TGCGCCAGCAGCTTGATCCAGGGGGGGTCCACTGAAGCTTTCTTT	CASSLIQGGSTEAFF
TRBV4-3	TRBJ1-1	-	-	TGCGCCAGCAGCCTCAATCCAGGGTTGAACACTGAAGCTTTCTTT	CASSLNPGLNTEAFF
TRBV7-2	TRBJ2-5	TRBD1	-	TGTGCCAGCAGCATCCACAGGGGATACGGGGAGACCCAGTACTTC	CASSIHRGYGETQYF
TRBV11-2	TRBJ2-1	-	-	TGTGCCAGCAGCTTTAGATCAGCACACATGAGCTCCTACAATGAGCAGTTCTTC	CASSFRSAHMSSYNEQFF
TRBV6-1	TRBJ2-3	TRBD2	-	TGTGCCAGCAGTGAGCGGTTAGCGGGATTTGGAGATACGCAGTATTTT	CASSERLAGFGDTQYF
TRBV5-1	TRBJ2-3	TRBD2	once	TGCGCCAGCAGCCTGTGGGGGACTAGCGGGACAGATACGCAGTATTTT	CASSLWGTSGTDTQYF
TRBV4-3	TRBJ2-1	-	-	TGCGCCAGCAGCCAAGATAAGGCCAGGACACAGTTCTTC	CASSQDKARTQFF
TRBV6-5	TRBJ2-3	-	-	TGTGCCAGCTTGGGAGGACAGAACACAGATACGCAGTATTTT	CASLGGQNTDTQYF
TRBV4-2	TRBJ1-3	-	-	TGTGCCAGCAGCCAAGATCTGTCCCTAGGAGGAAACACCATATATTTT	CASSQDLSLGGNTIYF
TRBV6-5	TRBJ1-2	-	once	TGTGCCAGCAGTTTGAATGGGCGTAACTATGGCTACACCTTC	CASSLNGRNYGYTF
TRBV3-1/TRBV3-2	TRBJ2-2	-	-	TGTGCCAGCAGCCAGGAGGGGCGGGAGCTGTTTTTT	CASSQEGRELFF
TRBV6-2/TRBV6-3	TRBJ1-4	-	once	TGTGCCAGCAGCCCCCCTCAAGACAGGAATGAAAAACTGTTTTTT	CASSPPQDRNEKLFF
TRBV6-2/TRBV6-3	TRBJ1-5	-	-	TGTGCCAGCAGCGCCCTGGGACTGCTTAGCAATCAGCCCCAGCATTTT	CASSALGLLSNQPQHF
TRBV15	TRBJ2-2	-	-	TGTGCCACCAGCTACGTCGCGGGGACCGGGGAGCTGTTTTTT	CATSYVAGTGELFF
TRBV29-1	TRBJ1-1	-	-	TGCAGCGTTGGAGGCATGAACACTGAAGCTTTCTTT	CSVGGMNTEAFF
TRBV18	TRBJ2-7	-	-	TGTGCCAGCTCACCAAGGGGGGGCGAGCAGTACTTC	CASSPRGGEQYF
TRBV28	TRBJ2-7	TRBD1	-	TGTGCCAGCAGTACCTTACGGGACAGGAGAACTTACGAGCAGTACTTC	CASSTLRDRRTYEQYF
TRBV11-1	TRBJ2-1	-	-	TGTGCCAGCAGCTTACAGTTCTTTAATGAGCAGTTCTTC	CASSLQFFNEQFF
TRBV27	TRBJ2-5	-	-	TGTGCCAACACTCGGCTACGGGGCCAAGAGACCCAGTACTTC	CANTRLRGQETQYF
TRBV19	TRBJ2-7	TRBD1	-	TGTGCCAGTAGTTCCCCAGGGGGCAAGGCCTACGAGCAGTACTTC	CASSSPGGKAYEQYF
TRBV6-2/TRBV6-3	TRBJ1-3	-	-	TGTGCCAGCAGTTTGAAGCGTTCTGGAAACACCATATATTTT	CASSLKRSGNTIYF
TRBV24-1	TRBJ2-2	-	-	TGTGCCACCGGGGGGACGAACACCGGGGAGCTGTTTTTT	CATGGTNTGELFF